This passage covers 23 T cell receptor beta chains from one sample sequenced in a study of blood T cell repertoires in COVID-19 (TCRdb year 2020). Receptor libraries were prepared by the immunoSEQ multiplex PCR assay. Here the immuneACCESS table is served through TCRdb, limited to in-frame sequences with V and J called. Missing clones are a known gap in these copies; in checked studies unresolved V genes cover under half, and the rest lacks a known reason. This sample gives 200,000 to 300,000 clones in total; approximately 81% of them show up just once. The ten largest clones add up to roughly 4% of the sample. The sequenced sample was peripheral blood. These TCRs come from a man in his sixties with acute or convalescent COVID-19.

The chain joins TRBV15 to TRBJ2-3, with TRBD1 matching over 9 bases. Germline-derived CDR1 and CDR2 are LNHNV and YYDKDF (reference sequence). The V segment lost 1 base and the J segment 2 bases; nucleotides outside the gene matches: 4. The CDR3 extends over 16 amino acids. The CDR3 is CATSRAGQGFTDTQYF. The DNA of the CDR3 is TGTGCCACCAGCAGAGCGGGACAGGGCTTCACAGATACGCAGTATTTT.

This clone showed up just once. The chain links TRBV5-1 to TRBJ2-7; maybe TRBD1 (8 bases). Germline loops: CDR1 SGHRS, CDR2 YFSETQ. The CDR3 runs 14 residues. The V gene lost 4 bases and the J gene lost 5 bases, with 16 bases spanning the gap. CDR3 sequence reads: CASSQQGGIDEQYF. As DNA, the CDR3 is TGCGCCAGCAGCCAACAGGGGGGGATCGACGAGCAGTACTTC. Full variable domain (outside the CDR3, taken from reference TRBV5-1 and TRBJ2-7): KAGVTQTPRYLIKTRGQQVTLSCSPISGHRSVSWYQQTPGQGLQFLFEYFSETQRNKGNFPGRFSGRQFSNSRSEMNVSTLELGDSALYLCASSQQGGIDEQYFGPGTRLTVT.

The CDR3 DNA reads TGTGCCAGCAGCTTAGCCCCCAGCTCCTACGAGCAGTACTTC. Translating gives CASSLAPSSYEQYF. This chain links TRBV11-2 with TRBJ2-7; the D is unclear. CDR3 length: 14 residues. V lost 1 base and J lost 0, with 7 bases in between. The V gene's germline CDR1 is SGHAT and CDR2 FQNNGV. The full variable domain, in which reference TRBV11-2 and TRBJ2-7 provide the parts outside the CDR3, is EAGVAQSPRYKIIEKRQSVAFWCNPISGHATLYWYQQILGQGPKLLIQFQNNGVVDDSQLPKDRFSAERLKGVDSTLKIQPAKLEDSAVYLCASSLAPSSYEQYFGPGTRLTVT.

The chain uses TRBV10-1 and TRBJ2-3, with TRBD1 matching 8 bases. Germline CDR1 WNHNN, CDR2 SYGVQD (reference sequence). The CDR3 spans 15 residues. Trimming took 3 bases from V and 5 from J; bases not matched to a gene: 7. CDR3 in amino acids: CASSERTGSGDTQYF. Here the CDR3 DNA reads TGCGCCAGCAGTGAACGGACAGGGTCGGGAGATACGCAGTATTTT.

The chain has TRBV5-1 and TRBJ2-2; 11 nucleotides match TRBD2. Trimming removed 4 bases from V and 4 bases from J; junction bases left unmatched: 9. Looked up from germline, CDR1 is SGHRS and CDR2 is YFSETQ. The CDR3 sequence is 17 residues long. As DNA, the CDR3 is TGCGCCAGCAGCACCGATTTTAGCGGGGGGGCCACCGGGGAGCTGTTTTTT. Encoded protein: CASSTDFSGGATGELFF.

The chain joins TRBV19 to TRBJ2-7, with 15 bases matching TRBD2. CDR3 size: 19 residues. V shed 4 bases and J 0 bases; nucleotides not matched to a gene: 10. Germline V gene data show CDR1 as LNHDA and CDR2 as SQIVND (reference sequence). The DNA for the CDR3 is TGTGCCAGTAGTAAGCTCGGGACTAGCGGGGGGCGTTCCTCCTACGAGCAGTACTTC. Translating gives CASSKLGTSGGRSSYEQYF.

The V gene is TRBV7-8, the J gene TRBJ2-3; 8 bases are a match to TRBD2. J gave up 7 bases and V 2 bases, and 8 bases lay outside the gene matches. The CDR3 length is 15 residues. The germline gives CDR1 SGHVS, CDR2 FQNEAQ. The CDR3 protein is CASSLLPGGPYTQYF. DNA for the CDR3: TGTGCCAGCAGCTTACTACCGGGGGGGCCGTATACGCAGTATTTT.

The gene calls are TRBV6-5 and TRBJ1-1, with TRBD1 identical over 10 bases. The CDR3 extends over 15 amino acids. V gave up 5 bases and J gave up 5 bases; unmatched junction bases: 8. Germline CDR1 reads MNHEY; CDR2 reads SVGAGI. The CDR3 spells CASSKTGGARTEAFF. The CDR3 region has the DNA TGTGCCAGCAGTAAGACAGGGGGCGCGAGAACTGAAGCTTTCTTT.

The V and J genes are TRBV12-3 or TRBV12-4 and TRBJ1-2; D remains ambiguous. Trimming took 5 bases from V and 7 from J, leaving 14 bases between them. The CDR3 length is 13 residues. CDR3: CASSPEPGIGYTF. The CDR3 nucleotides read TGTGCCAGCAGTCCAGAACCGGGGATTGGCTACACCTTC.

This clone was observed once. The chain is built from TRBV5-3 and TRBJ2-2; 10 bases map to TRBD2. Being an ORF, TRBV5-3 has a function that is uncertain. Trimming took 5 bases from V and 3 from J; bases not matched to a gene: 10. The CDR3 has 17 residues. DNA of the CDR3: TGTGCCAGAAGACAGGGGAAAGCGGGAGGGGACACCGGGGAGCTGTTTTTT. It encodes CARRQGKAGGDTGELFF.

This chain links TRBV30 with TRBJ2-3, with 10 bases aligning to TRBD2. With V trimmed by 8 bases and J by 6 bases, 11 bases remained unmatched. The germline V gene has CDR1 GTSNPN and CDR2 SVGIG (reference sequence). This CDR3 contains 14 residues. CDR3 residues: CALQSSGGTDTQYF. The CDR3 bases are TGTGCCCTCCAGTCTAGCGGGGGAACGGATACGCAGTATTTT.

The chain recombines TRBV7-9 with TRBJ2-3; tentative D call: TRBD1 (6 bases). CDR1 and CDR2 from the germline V gene are SEHNR and FQNEAQ (reference sequence). The CDR3 is 15 residues long. The V gene lost 6 bases and the J gene lost 2 bases, with 15 bases spanning the gap. Here the CDR3 reads CASRPTGSVTDTQYF. DNA for the CDR3: TGTGCCAGCAGGCCAACAGGGTCCGTCACAGATACGCAGTATTTT. Supplemented by reference TRBV7-9 and TRBJ2-3, the full variable domain reads DTGVSQNPRHKITKRGQNVTFRCDPISEHNRLYWYRQTLGQGPEFLTYFQNEAQLEKSRLLSDRFSAERPKGSFSTLEIQRTEQGDSAMYLCASRPTGSVTDTQYFGPGTRLTVL.

V gene TRBV27 combines with J gene TRBJ2-3; 12 nucleotides agree with TRBD2. Germline CDR1 and CDR2: MNHEY and SMNVEV (reference sequence). This CDR3 has 15 residues. Unmatched junction bases numbered 5, after V lost 2 bases and J lost 8 bases. CDR3: CASSLNLGLAGTQYF. The CDR3 DNA reads TGTGCCAGCAGTTTAAATTTGGGACTAGCGGGTACGCAGTATTTT.

This rearrangement joins TRBV18 to TRBJ2-1; TRBD2 matches 7 bases. The trim removed 1 base at V and 9 bases at J, leaving 12 bases unmatched. CDR1 is KGHSH, CDR2 LQKENI, per germline. This CDR3 has 16 amino acids. In DNA form, the CDR3 reads TGTGCCAGCTCACCACTATCTAGCGGACTCAAGGGTGAGCAGTTCTTC. Its protein product is CASSPLSSGLKGEQFF.

The chain carries TRBV6-6 and TRBJ2-7; 11 nucleotides line up with TRBD1. Trimming at V came to 0 bases and at J to 4 bases, leaving 5 bases not matched to a gene. The CDR3 sequence is 16 residues long. Germline values: CDR1 MNHNY, CDR2 SVGAGI (reference sequence). The CDR3 nucleotides read TGTGCCAGCAGTTACTCGGACAGGGGGCGCAAATACGAGCAGTACTTC. Protein sequence: CASSYSDRGRKYEQYF.

This chain connects TRBV18 to TRBJ2-7, with 8 nucleotides matching TRBD1. The CDR3 is 15 residues long. Losses at the gene ends were 2 bases for V and 2 bases for J; bases not matched to a gene: 5. Germline V CDR1 and CDR2: KGHSH, LQKENI. The CDR3 here is CASSPMQGAAYEQYF. In DNA form, the CDR3 reads TGTGCCAGCTCACCAATGCAGGGGGCGGCCTACGAGCAGTACTTC. Full variable domain (missing parts from reference TRBV18 and TRBJ2-7): NAGVMQNPRHLVRRRGQEARLRCSPMKGHSHVYWYRQLPEEGLKFMVYLQKENIIDESGMPKERFSAEFPKEGPSILRIQQVVRGDSAAYFCASSPMQGAAYEQYFGPGTRLTVT.

This clone was observed a handful of times. The genes are TRBV5-8 and TRBJ2-2, with 11 bases that match TRBD2. The CDR3 totals 17 residues. CDR1 SGHTS and CDR2 YDEGEE come from the germline V gene. V lost 0 bases, J lost 4 bases, and 5 bases stayed unmatched. CDR3 nucleotides: TGTGCCAGCAGCTTGGTTCTGACTAGCGGGACCACCGGGGAGCTGTTTTTT. Translation: CASSLVLTSGTTGELFF.

The rearrangement joins TRBV9 to TRBJ1-1, with 8 bases identical to TRBD1. The CDR3 covers 13 residues. V shed 6 bases and J 4 bases; nucleotides not matched to a gene: 5. Germline CDR1 reads SGDLS; CDR2 reads YYNGEE. The CDR3 here is CASKGTGGTEAFF. As DNA, the CDR3 is TGTGCCAGCAAAGGGACAGGAGGCACTGAAGCTTTCTTT.

This clone was detected a few times. This rearrangement joins TRBV5-1 to TRBJ1-2; tentative D call: TRBD1 (6 bases). V lost 8 bases, J lost 0 bases, and 14 bases lay in between. Germline CDR1 reads SGHRS; CDR2 reads YFSETQ. The CDR3 sequence is 14 residues long. This chain's CDR3 is CASQGPGPNYGYTF. CDR3 DNA sequence: TGCGCCAGTCAGGGGCCGGGACCTAACTATGGCTACACCTTC.

The CDR3 here is CASSSGQDLYNEQFF. DNA for the CDR3: TGCGCCAGCAGCTCCGGACAGGACCTCTACAATGAGCAGTTCTTC. J is TRBJ2-1 and V is TRBV5-1; the match to TRBD1 covers 7 bases. This CDR3 is built from 15 residues. From germline, CDR1 is SGHRS and CDR2 YFSETQ. V was pared by 3 bases and J by 3 bases, with 6 bases of the junction left unmatched.

This chain links TRBV7-8 with TRBJ2-1; D may be TRBD2 (6 bases). Trimming removed 3 bases from V and 9 bases from J, with 15 bases in between. Germline lookup yields CDR1 SGHVS and CDR2 FQNEAQ. The CDR3 is made up of 14 amino acids. The DNA for the CDR3 is TGTGCCAGCAGCTTGCCGGGACTCTGGAGTGAGCAGTTCTTC. Translating gives CASSLPGLWSEQFF.

This sequence joins TRBV24-1 and TRBJ2-1; 8 bases line up with TRBD2. CDR1 is KGHDR and CDR2 is SFDVKD in the germline V gene. V dropped 4 bases and J dropped 7; count of bases not matched to a gene: 8. The CDR3 spans 15 residues. The CDR3 sequence is CATSDAGGAVNEQFF. The CDR3 DNA sequence: TGTGCCACCAGTGACGCCGGGGGGGCGGTAAATGAGCAGTTCTTC.

V gene TRBV4-1 combines with J gene TRBJ1-3; 7 positions match TRBD1. Germline V lookup: CDR1 MGHRA, CDR2 YSYEKL. The trim removed 1 base at V and 1 base at J, leaving 4 bases unmatched. The CDR3 covers 16 residues. For the CDR3, the DNA is TGCGCCAGCAGCCAAGCGGACAGGAGATCTGGAAACACCATATATTTT. Translated, it gives CASSQADRRSGNTIYF.